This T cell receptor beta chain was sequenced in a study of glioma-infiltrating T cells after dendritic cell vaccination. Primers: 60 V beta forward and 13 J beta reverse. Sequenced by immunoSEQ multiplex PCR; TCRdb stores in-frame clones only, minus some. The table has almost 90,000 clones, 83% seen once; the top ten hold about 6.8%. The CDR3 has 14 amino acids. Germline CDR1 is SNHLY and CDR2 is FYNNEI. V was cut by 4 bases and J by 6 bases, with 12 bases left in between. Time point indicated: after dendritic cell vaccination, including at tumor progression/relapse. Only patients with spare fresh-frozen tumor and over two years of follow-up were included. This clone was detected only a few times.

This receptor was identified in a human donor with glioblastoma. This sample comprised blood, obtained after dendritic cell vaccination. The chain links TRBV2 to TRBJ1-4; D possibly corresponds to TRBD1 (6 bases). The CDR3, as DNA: TGTGCCAGCAGTGGGACAGAAGGAGATGAAAAACTGTTTTTT. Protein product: CASSGTEGDEKLFF. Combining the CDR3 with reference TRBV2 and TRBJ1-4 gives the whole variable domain EPEVTQTPSHQVTQMGQEVILRCVPISNHLYFYWYRQILGQKVEFLVSFYNNEISEKSEIFDDQFSVERPDGSNFTLKIRSTKLEDSAMYFCASSGTEGDEKLFFGSGTQLSVL.